Below are 2 T cell receptor beta chains sequenced from a single sample in a study of identical twins. One entry per CDR3 protein, called by TCRdb with MiXCR from the 5' RACE reads. The sample holds approximately 600,000 distinct CDR3 sequences, approximately 9.6% seen once. This same sample was also taken into another study, of yellow fever vaccine responses in identical twins.

The sequenced sample consisted of PBMCs. The receptor set was obtained from a woman aged 18-29 years in good health.

The rearrangement links TRBV20-1 to TRBJ2-2; D unclear. CDR3 length: 12 amino acids. V lost 2 bases and J lost 5, with 6 bases in between. Germline V gene lookup returns CDR1 DFQATT and CDR2 SNEGSKA (reference sequence). Written as DNA, the CDR3 is TGCAGTGCTAGAAACCTAACCGGGGAGCTGTTTTTT. The encoded protein is CSARNLTGELFF.

The sample holds a few counts of this clonotype. The rearrangement uses TRBV9 and TRBJ2-2; D is unresolved. CDR1 is SGDLS and CDR2 is YYNGEE in the germline V gene. Trimming removed 4 bases at V and 4 bases at J, with 17 bases between. The CDR3 covers 16 residues. CDR3 amino acids: CASSLMDRGGTGELFF. The CDR3 DNA is TGTGCCAGCAGCCTCATGGACCGCGGCGGCACCGGGGAGCTGTTTTTT. The full variable domain, completed using reference TRBV9 and TRBJ2-2, is DSGVTQTPKHLITATGQRVTLRCSPRSGDLSVYWYQQSLDQGLQFLIQYYNGEERAKGNILERFSAQQFPDLHSELNLSSLELGDSALYFCASSLMDRGGTGELFFGEGSRLTVL.